The rows below give T cell receptor beta chains drawn from one sample of a study of CD8+CD57+ T cells in acquired aplastic anemia. TCRdb reprocessed the reads via MiXCR and lists one record per CDR3 protein. The sample has hundreds of thousands of distinct CDR3 sequences, roughly 34% seen once. The source material was sorted CD4+, CD8+, or CD8+CD57+ T cells (not recorded which) from PBMCs. Receptors were obtained from a human donor with aplastic anemia. Each CDR3 is given with its conserved first and last residue. A D gene is named only where the DNA matches it firmly. Clone sizes are given selectively: once, few, many, or a class where the clone is expanded.

NA	TRBV24-1	many	TRBJ1-5	CATSTAAGGNQPQHF	TGTGCCACCAGTACGGCGGCTGGTGGTAATCAGCCCCAGCATTTT
NA	TRBV10-3	many	TRBJ1-6	CAITAGNNSPLHF	TGTGCCATCACGGCAGGGAATAATTCACCCCTCCACTTT
TRBD1	TRBV10-2	few	TRBJ2-7	CASTQGDEQYF	TGCGCCAGCACCCAGGGGGACGAGCAGTACTTC
TRBD1	TRBV5-4	few	TRBJ1-6	CASSWGQGSRSPLHF	TGTGCCAGCAGCTGGGGACAGGGTTCGAGGTCACCCCTCCACTTT
NA	TRBV5-1	NA	TRBJ1-4	CASSSSGGVNEKLFF	TGCGCCAGCAGCTCCTCCGGGGGGGTAAATGAAAAACTGTTTTTT
NA	TRBV25-1	few	TRBJ2-3	CASSFGVPSTDTQYF	TGTGCCAGCAGCTTCGGGGTCCCTAGCACAGATACGCAGTATTTT
NA	TRBV19	NA	TRBJ1-1	CASSIASAGGTEAFF	TGTGCCAGTAGTATAGCTTCCGCCGGGGGCACTGAAGCTTTCTTT
NA	TRBV25-1	NA	TRBJ1-6	CASSFMNSPLHF	TGTGCCAGCAGTTTTATGAATTCACCCCTCCACTTT
TRBD1	TRBV5-1	few	TRBJ1-2	CASSLLAGGTSNYGYTF	TGCGCCAGCAGCTTGTTGGCAGGGGGTACGTCTAACTATGGCTACACCTTC
TRBD2	TRBV20-1	many	TRBJ2-7	CSAQRGATYEQYF	TGCAGTGCCCAGCGGGGCGCCACCTACGAGCAGTACTTC
NA	TRBV12-3/TRBV12-4	many	TRBJ1-2	CASSLAPNYGYTF	TGTGCCAGCAGTTTGGCACCTAACTATGGCTACACCTTC
NA	TRBV12-3/TRBV12-4	few	TRBJ1-1	CASRPRNTEAFF	TGTGCCAGCAGACCCAGGAACACTGAAGCTTTCTTT
NA	TRBV5-1	few	TRBJ2-2	CASSLVGGDASGELFF	TGCGCCAGCAGCTTGGTGGGGGGCGACGCCTCCGGGGAGCTGTTTTTT